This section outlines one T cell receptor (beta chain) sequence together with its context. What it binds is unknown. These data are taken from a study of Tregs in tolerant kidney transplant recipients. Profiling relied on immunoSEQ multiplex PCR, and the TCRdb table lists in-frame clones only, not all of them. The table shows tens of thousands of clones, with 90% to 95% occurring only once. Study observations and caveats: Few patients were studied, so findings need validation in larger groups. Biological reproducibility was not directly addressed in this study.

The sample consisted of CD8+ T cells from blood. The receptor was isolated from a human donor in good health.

CDR3 nucleotide sequence: TGCGCCAGCAGCCAACTACAAGTCTCTGGAAACACCATATATTTT. Its protein product is CASSQLQVSGNTIYF. The rearrangement uses TRBV4-1 and TRBJ1-3; D call uncertain. Trimming shortened V by 2 bases and J by 0 bases, and 8 bases separated the two germline ends. Looked up from germline, CDR1 is MGHRA and CDR2 is YSYEKL. The CDR3 length is 15 residues.